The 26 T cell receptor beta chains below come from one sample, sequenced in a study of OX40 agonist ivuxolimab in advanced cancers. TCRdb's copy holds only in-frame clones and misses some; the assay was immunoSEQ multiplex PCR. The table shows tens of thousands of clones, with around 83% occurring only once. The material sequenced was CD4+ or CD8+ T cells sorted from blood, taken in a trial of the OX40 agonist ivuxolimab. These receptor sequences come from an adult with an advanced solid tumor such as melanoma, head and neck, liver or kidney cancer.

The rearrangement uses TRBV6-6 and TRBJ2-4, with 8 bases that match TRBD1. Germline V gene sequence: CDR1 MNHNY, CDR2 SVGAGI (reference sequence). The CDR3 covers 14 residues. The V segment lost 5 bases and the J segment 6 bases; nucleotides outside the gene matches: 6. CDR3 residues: CASSKQGGTNIQYF. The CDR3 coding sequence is TGTGCCAGCAGTAAACAGGGGGGCACAAACATTCAGTACTTC.

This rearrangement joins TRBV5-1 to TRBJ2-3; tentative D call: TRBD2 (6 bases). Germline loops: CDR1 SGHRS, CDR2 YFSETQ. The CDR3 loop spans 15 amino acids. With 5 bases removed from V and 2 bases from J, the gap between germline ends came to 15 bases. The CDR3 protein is CASSSRGTPTDTQYF. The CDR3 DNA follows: TGCGCCAGCAGTTCTCGAGGGACTCCCACAGATACGCAGTATTTT.

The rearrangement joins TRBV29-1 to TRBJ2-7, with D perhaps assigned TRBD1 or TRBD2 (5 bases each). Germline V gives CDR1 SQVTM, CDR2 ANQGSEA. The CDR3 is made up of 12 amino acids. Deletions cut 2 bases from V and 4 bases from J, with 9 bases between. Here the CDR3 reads CSVERDGYEQYF. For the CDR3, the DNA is TGCAGCGTTGAAAGGGACGGGTACGAGCAGTACTTC.

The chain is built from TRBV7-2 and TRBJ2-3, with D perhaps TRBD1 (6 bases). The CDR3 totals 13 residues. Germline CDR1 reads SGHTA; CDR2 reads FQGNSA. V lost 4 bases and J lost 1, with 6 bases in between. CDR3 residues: CASSSGGTDTQYF. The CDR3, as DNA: TGTGCCAGCAGCTCAGGGGGCACAGATACGCAGTATTTT. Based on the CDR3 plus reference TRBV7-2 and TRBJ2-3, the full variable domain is GAGVSQSPSNKVTEKGKDVELRCDPISGHTALYWYRQSLGQGLEFLIYFQGNSAPDKSGLPSDRFSAERTGGSVSTLTIQRTQQEDSAVYLCASSSGGTDTQYFGPGTRLTVL.

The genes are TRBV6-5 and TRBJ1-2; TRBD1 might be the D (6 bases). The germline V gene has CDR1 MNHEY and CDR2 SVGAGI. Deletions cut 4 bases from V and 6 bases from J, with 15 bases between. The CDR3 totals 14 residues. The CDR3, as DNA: TGTGCCAGCAGTTCTCAATACAGGGTCCATGGCTACACCTTC. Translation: CASSSQYRVHGYTF.

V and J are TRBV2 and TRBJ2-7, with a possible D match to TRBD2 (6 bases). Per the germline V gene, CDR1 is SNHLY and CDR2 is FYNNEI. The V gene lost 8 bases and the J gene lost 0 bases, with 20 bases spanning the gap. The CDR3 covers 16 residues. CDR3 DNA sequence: TGTGCCAGCGTTAGGGGACTCCGGAAGAGCTCCTACGAGCAGTACTTC. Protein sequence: CASVRGLRKSSYEQYF.

In nucleotides, the CDR3 is TGTGCCAGCAGCGAGAGCCGGACTAGCGGGGACCTTCAAGAGACCCAGTACTTC. It is translated as CASSESRTSGDLQETQYF. This chain connects TRBV5-8 to TRBJ2-5; the match to TRBD2 covers 12 bases. CDR1 and CDR2 from the germline V gene are SGHTS and YDEGEE. V gave up 4 bases and J gave up 2 bases; unmatched junction bases: 12. The CDR3 is 18 amino acids.

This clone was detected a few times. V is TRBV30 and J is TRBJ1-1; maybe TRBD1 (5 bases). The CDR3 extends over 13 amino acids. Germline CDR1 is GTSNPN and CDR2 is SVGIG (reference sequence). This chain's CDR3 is CAGTRSTNTEAFF. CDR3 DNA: TGTGCGGGGACGAGGTCGACGAACACTGAAGCTTTCTTT.

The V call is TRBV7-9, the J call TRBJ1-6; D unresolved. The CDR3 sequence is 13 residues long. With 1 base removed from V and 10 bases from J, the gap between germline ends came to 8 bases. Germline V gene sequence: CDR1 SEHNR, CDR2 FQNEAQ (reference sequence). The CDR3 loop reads CASSLGVFSPLHF. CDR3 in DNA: TGTGCCAGCAGCTTAGGGGTATTCTCACCCCTCCACTTT.

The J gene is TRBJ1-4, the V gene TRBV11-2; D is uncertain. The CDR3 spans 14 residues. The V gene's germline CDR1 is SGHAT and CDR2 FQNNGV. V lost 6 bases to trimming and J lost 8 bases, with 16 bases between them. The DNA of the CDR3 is TGTGCCAGCAGTCGCCCAGGAGTGAAGGAAAAACTGTTTTTT. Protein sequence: CASSRPGVKEKLFF.

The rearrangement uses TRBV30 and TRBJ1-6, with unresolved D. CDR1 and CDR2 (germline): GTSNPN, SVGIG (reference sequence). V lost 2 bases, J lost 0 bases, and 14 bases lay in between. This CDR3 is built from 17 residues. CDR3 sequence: CAWSRVGGSSYNSPLHF. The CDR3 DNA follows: TGTGCCTGGAGTCGGGTGGGCGGGAGCTCCTATAATTCACCCCTCCACTTT.

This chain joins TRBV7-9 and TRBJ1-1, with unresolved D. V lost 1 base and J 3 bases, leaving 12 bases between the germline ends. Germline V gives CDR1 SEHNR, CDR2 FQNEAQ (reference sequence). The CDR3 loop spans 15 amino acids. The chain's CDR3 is CASSLVSGRDTEAFF. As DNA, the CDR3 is TGTGCCAGCAGCTTAGTCAGTGGACGGGACACTGAAGCTTTCTTT.

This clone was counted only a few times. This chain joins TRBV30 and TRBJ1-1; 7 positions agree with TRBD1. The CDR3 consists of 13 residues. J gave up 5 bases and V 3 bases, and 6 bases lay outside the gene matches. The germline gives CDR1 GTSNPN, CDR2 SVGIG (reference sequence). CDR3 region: CAWRPPGGTEAFF. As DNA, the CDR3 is TGTGCCTGGAGACCCCCAGGGGGGACTGAAGCTTTCTTT.

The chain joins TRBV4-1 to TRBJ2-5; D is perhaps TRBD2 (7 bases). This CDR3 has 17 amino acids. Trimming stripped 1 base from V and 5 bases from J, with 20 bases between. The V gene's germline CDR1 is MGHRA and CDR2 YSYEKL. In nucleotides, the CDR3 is TGCGCCAGCAGCCAAGCCCCTCCTAGGGGGGGAGGGGAGACCCAGTACTTC. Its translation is CASSQAPPRGGGETQYF.

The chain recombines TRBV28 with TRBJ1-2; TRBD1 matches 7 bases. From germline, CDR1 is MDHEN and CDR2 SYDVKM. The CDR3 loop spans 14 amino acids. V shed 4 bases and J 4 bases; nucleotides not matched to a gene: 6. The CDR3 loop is CASSSQGEGYGYTF. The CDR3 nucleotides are TGTGCCAGCAGTTCTCAGGGGGAGGGCTATGGCTACACCTTC.

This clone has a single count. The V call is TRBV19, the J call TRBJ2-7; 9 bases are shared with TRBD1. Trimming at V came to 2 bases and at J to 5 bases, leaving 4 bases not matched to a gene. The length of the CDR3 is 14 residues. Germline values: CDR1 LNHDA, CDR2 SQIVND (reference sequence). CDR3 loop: CASSIQDRGHEQYF. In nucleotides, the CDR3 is TGTGCCAGTAGTATACAGGACAGGGGTCACGAGCAGTACTTC. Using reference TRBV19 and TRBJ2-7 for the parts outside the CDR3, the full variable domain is DGGITQSPKYLFRKEGQNVTLSCEQNLNHDAMYWYRQDPGQGLRLIYYSQIVNDFQKGDIAEGYSVSREKKESFPLTVTSAQKNPTAFYLCASSIQDRGHEQYFGPGTRLTVT.

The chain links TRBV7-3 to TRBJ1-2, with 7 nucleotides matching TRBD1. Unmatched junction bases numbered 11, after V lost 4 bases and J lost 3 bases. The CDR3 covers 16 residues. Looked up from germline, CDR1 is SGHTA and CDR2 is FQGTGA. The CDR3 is CASSSPKKGADYGYTF. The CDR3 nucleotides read TGTGCCAGCAGCTCCCCGAAGAAGGGGGCTGACTATGGCTACACCTTC.

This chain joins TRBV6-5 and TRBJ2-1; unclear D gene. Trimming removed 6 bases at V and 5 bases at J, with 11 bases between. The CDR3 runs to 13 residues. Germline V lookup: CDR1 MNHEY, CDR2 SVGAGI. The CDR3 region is CASSQRNDNEQFF. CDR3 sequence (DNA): TGTGCCAGCAGCCAGCGTAATGACAATGAGCAGTTCTTC.

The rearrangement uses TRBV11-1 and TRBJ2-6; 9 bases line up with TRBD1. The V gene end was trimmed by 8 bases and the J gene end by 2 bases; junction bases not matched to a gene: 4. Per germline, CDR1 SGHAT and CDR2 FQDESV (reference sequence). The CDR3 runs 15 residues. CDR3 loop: CASGTGGAGANVLTF. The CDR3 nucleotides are TGTGCCAGCGGTACAGGGGGCGCTGGGGCCAACGTCCTGACTTTC.

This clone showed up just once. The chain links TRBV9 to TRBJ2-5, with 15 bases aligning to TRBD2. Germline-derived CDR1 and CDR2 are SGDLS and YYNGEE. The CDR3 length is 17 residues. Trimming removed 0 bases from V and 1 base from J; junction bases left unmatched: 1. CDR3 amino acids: CASSVGTSGGAQETQYF. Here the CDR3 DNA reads TGTGCCAGCAGCGTAGGGACTAGCGGGGGGGCCCAAGAGACCCAGTACTTC.

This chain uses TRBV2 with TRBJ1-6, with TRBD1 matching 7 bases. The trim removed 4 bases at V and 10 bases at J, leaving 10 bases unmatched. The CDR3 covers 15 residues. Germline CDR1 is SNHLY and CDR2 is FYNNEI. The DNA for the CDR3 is TGTGCCAGCAGTGGAAGAGGGCAGGGGGGCTCACCCCTCCACTTT. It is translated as CASSGRGQGGSPLHF.

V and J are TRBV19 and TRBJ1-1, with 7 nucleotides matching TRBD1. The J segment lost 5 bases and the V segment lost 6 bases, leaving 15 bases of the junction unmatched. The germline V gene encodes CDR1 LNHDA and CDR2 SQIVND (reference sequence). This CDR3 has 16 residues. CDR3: CASSRGGNRGRTEAFF. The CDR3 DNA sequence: TGTGCCAGTAGCCGAGGGGGGAACAGGGGTAGGACTGAAGCTTTCTTT. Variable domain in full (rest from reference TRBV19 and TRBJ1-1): DGGITQSPKYLFRKEGQNVTLSCEQNLNHDAMYWYRQDPGQGLRLIYYSQIVNDFQKGDIAEGYSVSREKKESFPLTVTSAQKNPTAFYLCASSRGGNRGRTEAFFGQGTRLTVV.

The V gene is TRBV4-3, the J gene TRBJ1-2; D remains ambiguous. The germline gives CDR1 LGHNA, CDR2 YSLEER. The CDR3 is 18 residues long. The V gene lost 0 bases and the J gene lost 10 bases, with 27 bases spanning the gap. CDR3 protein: CASSQDGGPGRPSVDYTF. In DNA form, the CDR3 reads TGCGCCAGCAGCCAAGATGGAGGCCCTGGGCGGCCTTCAGTTGACTACACCTTC.

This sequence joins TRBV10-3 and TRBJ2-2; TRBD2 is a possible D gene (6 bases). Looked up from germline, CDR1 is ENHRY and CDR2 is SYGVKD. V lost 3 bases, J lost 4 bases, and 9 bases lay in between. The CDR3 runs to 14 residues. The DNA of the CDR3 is TGTGCCATCAGTGATCTTAGCGGCACCGGGGAGCTGTTTTTT. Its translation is CAISDLSGTGELFF.

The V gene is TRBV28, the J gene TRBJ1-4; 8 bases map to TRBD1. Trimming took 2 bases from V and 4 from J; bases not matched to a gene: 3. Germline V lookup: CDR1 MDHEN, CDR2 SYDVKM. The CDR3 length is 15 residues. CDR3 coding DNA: TGTGCCAGCAGTTTACAACAGGGGGGTAATGAAAAACTGTTTTTT. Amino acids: CASSLQQGGNEKLFF. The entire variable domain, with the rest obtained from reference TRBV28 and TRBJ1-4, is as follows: DVKVTQSSRYLVKRTGEKVFLECVQDMDHENMFWYRQDPGLGLRLIYFSYDVKMKEKGDIPEGYSVSREKKERFSLILESASTNQTSMYLCASSLQQGGNEKLFFGSGTQLSVL.

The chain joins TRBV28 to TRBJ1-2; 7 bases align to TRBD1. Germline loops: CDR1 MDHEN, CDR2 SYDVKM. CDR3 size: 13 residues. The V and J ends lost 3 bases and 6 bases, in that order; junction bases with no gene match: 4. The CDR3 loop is CASSLGTVDGYTF. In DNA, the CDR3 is TGTGCCAGCAGTTTGGGGACAGTGGATGGCTACACCTTC.